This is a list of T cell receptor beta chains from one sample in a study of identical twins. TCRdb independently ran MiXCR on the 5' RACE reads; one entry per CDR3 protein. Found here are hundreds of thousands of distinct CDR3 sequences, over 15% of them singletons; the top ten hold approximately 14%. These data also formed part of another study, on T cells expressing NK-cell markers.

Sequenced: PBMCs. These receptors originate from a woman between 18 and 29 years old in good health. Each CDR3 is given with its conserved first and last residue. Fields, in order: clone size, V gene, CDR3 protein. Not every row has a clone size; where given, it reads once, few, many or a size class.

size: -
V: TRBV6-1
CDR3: CASSEGLNQPQHF

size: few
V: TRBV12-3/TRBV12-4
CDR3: CASSFGVGNNEQFF

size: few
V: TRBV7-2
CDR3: CASSLATGPTIYF

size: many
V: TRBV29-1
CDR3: CSVSRQMANTEAFF

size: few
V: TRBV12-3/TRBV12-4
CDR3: CASSPLGSGGSTDTQYF

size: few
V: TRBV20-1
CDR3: CSARDARRGGGTEAFF

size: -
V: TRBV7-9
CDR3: CASSLGAFNEQFF

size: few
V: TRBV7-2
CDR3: CASSLSQNNSPLHF

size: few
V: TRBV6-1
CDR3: CASTDLRLRYGYTF

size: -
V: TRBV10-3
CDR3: CAISEAYGYTF

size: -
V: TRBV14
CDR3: CASSHYRGLGGANVLTF

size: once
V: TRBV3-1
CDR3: CASSYLASGANVLTF

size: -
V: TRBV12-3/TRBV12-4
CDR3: CASSWSLEQYF

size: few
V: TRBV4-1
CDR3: CASSQDGFQPQHF

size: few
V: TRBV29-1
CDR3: CSVAELLLAGTMTDTQYF

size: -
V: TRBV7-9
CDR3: CASSSSGTKSGELFF

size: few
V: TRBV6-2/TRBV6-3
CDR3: CASSQPPRGYMDEQFF